Listed below are T cell receptor beta chains from one sample, sequenced in a study of OX40 agonist ivuxolimab in advanced cancers. Only in-frame clones appear in the TCRdb table, and some are missing; sequencing was by immunoSEQ multiplex PCR. The sample consists of tens of thousands of clones, 75% to 95% of them appearing once. The sample in question was CD4+ or CD8+ T cells sorted from blood, obtained in a trial of the OX40 agonist ivuxolimab. The receptors come from an adult with an advanced solid tumor such as melanoma, head and neck, liver or kidney cancer. The CDR3 runs from the conserved cysteine through the conserved F or W. A D gene is named only where the DNA matches it firmly. Some rows mark clone size as missing; the rest say once, few, many or name a class of expanded clone.

abundance | j_gene | d_gene | v_gene | len | CDR3nt | CDR3aa
NA | TRBJ1-5 | NA | TRBV18 | 15 | TGTGCCAGCTCACCAGATGGGGCAGGGACTCAGCCCCAGCATTTT | CASSPDGAGTQPQHF
NA | TRBJ2-2 | NA | TRBV5-1 | 15 | TGCGCCAGCAGCGAGGGGACAAGGAACACCGGGGAGCTGTTTTTT | CASSEGTRNTGELFF
NA | TRBJ2-3 | NA | TRBV7-2 | 13 | TGTGCCAGCAGTTCCGGGCCCGAAGATACGCAGTATTTT | CASSSGPEDTQYF
NA | TRBJ2-2 | NA | TRBV28 | 11 | TGTGCCAGCAGCGATACCGGGGAGCTGTTTTTT | CASSDTGELFF
NA | TRBJ1-1 | TRBD1 | TRBV19 | 14 | TGTGCCAGTAGGGTTCCGGGACAGGCTGCTGCAGCTTTCTTT | CASRVPGQAAAAFF
NA | TRBJ1-2 | NA | TRBV6-5 | 14 | TGTGCCAGCAGTCTTACAGGTGTCTCCTATGGCTACACCTTC | CASSLTGVSYGYTF
NA | TRBJ1-1 | TRBD1 | TRBV29-1 | 13 | TGCATGTCAGGGGGGGGAAAGAACACTGAAGCTTTCTTT | CMSGGGKNTEAFF
NA | TRBJ2-7 | NA | TRBV5-1 | 14 | TGCGCCAGCAGCTTGGATGCAGGGTACAACGAGCAGTACTTC | CASSLDAGYNEQYF
NA | TRBJ2-7 | TRBD2 | TRBV29-1 | 14 | TGCAGCGTTGAGAGGGGCGGGAGCTCCTACGAGCAGTACTTC | CSVERGGSSYEQYF
NA | TRBJ2-5 | NA | TRBV5-4 | 15 | TGTGCCAGCAGCCTGAACTCGCGGGTCCAAGAGACCCAGTACTTC | CASSLNSRVQETQYF
NA | TRBJ1-3 | NA | TRBV6-5 | 15 | TGTGCCAGCATGCCAGAGCCCAACTCTGGAAACACCATATATTTT | CASMPEPNSGNTIYF
NA | TRBJ2-2 | TRBD1 | TRBV27 | 22 | TGTGCCAGCAGCCATCGTCCGGGACAGGGGGCTCGCGGCGGGAGTTTTTCCGGGGAGCTGTTTTTT | CASSHRPGQGARGGSFSGELFF
NA | TRBJ1-3 | NA | TRBV7-2 | 16 | TGTGCCAGCAGCCTCCGGGAGCCGGGGTCTGGAAACACCATATATTTT | CASSLREPGSGNTIYF
NA | TRBJ2-5 | NA | TRBV14 | 15 | TGTGCCAGCAGCCACCCCGCAGGGCCCCAAGAGACCCAGTACTTC | CASSHPAGPQETQYF
NA | TRBJ2-1 | TRBD1 | TRBV2 | 14 | TGTGCCAGCAGTTGGACAGGGTCGGGCAATGAGCAGTTCTTC | CASSWTGSGNEQFF
few | TRBJ2-5 | TRBD2 | TRBV2 | 14 | TGTGCCAGCAGTAGCGGGAGACACCAAGAGACCCAGTACTTC | CASSSGRHQETQYF
NA | TRBJ2-5 | TRBD1 | TRBV6-9 | 13 | TGTGCCAGGCTACAGGGGGCGCGGGAGACCCAGTACTTC | CARLQGARETQYF
NA | TRBJ1-3 | NA | TRBV7-2 | 16 | TGTGCCAGCAGCTTAGAGCGGAGGTCCTTAGGAAACACCATATATTTT | CASSLERRSLGNTIYF
NA | TRBJ2-5 | NA | TRBV6-1 | 11 | TGTGCCAGCACCGATATTGGGACCCAGTACTTC | CASTDIGTQYF
once | TRBJ2-3 | TRBD1 | TRBV5-1 | 15 | TGCGCCAGCAGCCGGACAGGGGGCGGGGGAGATACGCAGTATTTT | CASSRTGGGGDTQYF
NA | TRBJ2-7 | NA | TRBV6-9 | 13 | TGTGCCAGCAGTTACTCGACCACCGCCGAGCAGTACTTC | CASSYSTTAEQYF
NA | TRBJ1-1 | NA | TRBV9 | 15 | TGTGCCAGCAGCCCTCCGAGAGGGGGGAACACTGAAGCTTTCTTT | CASSPPRGGNTEAFF
once | TRBJ2-5 | NA | TRBV5-1 | 14 | TGCGCCAGCAGCTCCCCCCGGACGGAAGAGACCCAGTACTTC | CASSSPRTEETQYF
NA | TRBJ2-3 | NA | TRBV30 | 14 | TGTGCCTGGAGTGTACCGACTCTCACAGATACGCAGTATTTT | CAWSVPTLTDTQYF
NA | TRBJ2-1 | TRBD2 | TRBV7-9 | 17 | TGTGCCAGCAGCCCCATCTCGGGGCGGGAGGTCGTGGATGAGCAGTTCTTC | CASSPISGREVVDEQFF
NA | TRBJ2-1 | NA | TRBV4-2 | 19 | TGTGCCAGCAGCAAAGGGGTGCAGGGCGTCCAACCCATTCTGAATGAGCAGTTCTTC | CASSKGVQGVQPILNEQFF
NA | TRBJ2-5 | NA | TRBV6-6 | 13 | TGTGCCAGCAGTTACGGGGGTTTAGAGACCCAGTACTTC | CASSYGGLETQYF
NA | TRBJ2-7 | NA | TRBV9 | 15 | TGTGCCAGCAGCGTAGGTGCGGGCGTTGACTACGAGCAGTACTTC | CASSVGAGVDYEQYF
NA | TRBJ2-3 | TRBD2 | TRBV19 | 15 | TGTGCCAGTAGTATGACTAGCGGGGACACAGATACGCAGTATTTT | CASSMTSGDTDTQYF
NA | TRBJ1-5 | NA | TRBV5-6 | 15 | TGTGCCAGCAGCCTCCGACAGCTTTTGAATCAGCCCCAGCATTTT | CASSLRQLLNQPQHF
NA | TRBJ2-2 | NA | TRBV7-3 | 16 | TGTGCCAGCAGCTTATTTGGTTTGGGGAACACCGGGGAGCTGTTTTTT | CASSLFGLGNTGELFF
NA | TRBJ2-1 | TRBD2 | TRBV5-1 | 19 | TGCGCCAGCAGCTTCGGGGCGGAAGGACTAGCGGGCCTCTACAATGAGCAGTTCTTC | CASSFGAEGLAGLYNEQFF
NA | TRBJ2-7 | NA | TRBV28 | 12 | TGTGCCAGCAGTTTGAGGGATCGCGAGCAGTACTTC | CASSLRDREQYF
NA | TRBJ2-5 | TRBD2 | TRBV19 | 16 | TGTGCCAGTAGTTACCGACTAGCGGGAGTGGGAGAGACCCAGTACTTC | CASSYRLAGVGETQYF
NA | TRBJ2-6 | TRBD1 | TRBV7-9 | 17 | TGTGCCAGCAGCTCGACAGGGTTTCAGTCTGGGGCCAACGTCCTGACTTTC | CASSSTGFQSGANVLTF
NA | TRBJ2-1 | NA | TRBV28 | 11 | TGTGCCAGCCGAAGGATGGCCCAGCAGTTCTTC | CASRRMAQQFF
once | TRBJ1-1 | TRBD1 | TRBV5-1 | 14 | TGCGCCAGCAGTTTGGGACAGAGCAACACTGAAGCTTTCTTT | CASSLGQSNTEAFF
NA | TRBJ1-5 | NA | TRBV19 | 13 | TGTGCCAGTAGTGAACAGACCAATCAGCCCCAGCATTTT | CASSEQTNQPQHF
NA | TRBJ1-1 | NA | TRBV2 | 14 | TGTGCCAGCAACTGGAATCGCGTGAACACTGAAGCTTTCTTT | CASNWNRVNTEAFF
NA | TRBJ1-6 | NA | TRBV6-6 | 14 | TGTGCCAGCAGTGAGCTAGGGGAGAATTCACCCCTCCACTTT | CASSELGENSPLHF